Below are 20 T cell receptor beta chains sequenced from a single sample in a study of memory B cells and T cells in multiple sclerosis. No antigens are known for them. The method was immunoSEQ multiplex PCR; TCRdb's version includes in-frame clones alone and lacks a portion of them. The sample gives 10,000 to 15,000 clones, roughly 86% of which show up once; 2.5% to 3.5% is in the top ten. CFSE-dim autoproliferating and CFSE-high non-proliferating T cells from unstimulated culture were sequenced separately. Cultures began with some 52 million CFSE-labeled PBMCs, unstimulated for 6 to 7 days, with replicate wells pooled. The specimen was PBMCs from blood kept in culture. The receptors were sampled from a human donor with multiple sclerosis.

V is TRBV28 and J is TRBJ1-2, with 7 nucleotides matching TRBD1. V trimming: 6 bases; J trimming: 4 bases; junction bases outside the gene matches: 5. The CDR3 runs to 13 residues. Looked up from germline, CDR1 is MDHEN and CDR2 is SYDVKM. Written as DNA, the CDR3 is TGTGCCAGCAGCTCAGGGGGTGTCTATGGCTACACCTTC. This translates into CASSSGGVYGYTF.

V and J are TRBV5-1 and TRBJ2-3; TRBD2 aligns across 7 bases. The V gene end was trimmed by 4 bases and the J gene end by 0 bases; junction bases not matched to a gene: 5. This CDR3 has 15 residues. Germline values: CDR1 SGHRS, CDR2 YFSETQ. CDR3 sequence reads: CASSRAGYSTDTQYF. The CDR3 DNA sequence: TGCGCCAGCAGCCGAGCGGGATATAGCACAGATACGCAGTATTTT.

The DNA for the CDR3 is TGTGCCAGCAGTTTTTCGGAAGATTTGAACACTGAAGCTTTCTTT. Its protein is CASSFSEDLNTEAFF. The chain couples TRBV27 to TRBJ1-1; D is unresolved. CDR3 length: 15 residues. Per the germline V gene, CDR1 is MNHEY and CDR2 is SMNVEV (reference sequence). V dropped 3 bases and J dropped 0 bases, with 11 bases sitting between them.

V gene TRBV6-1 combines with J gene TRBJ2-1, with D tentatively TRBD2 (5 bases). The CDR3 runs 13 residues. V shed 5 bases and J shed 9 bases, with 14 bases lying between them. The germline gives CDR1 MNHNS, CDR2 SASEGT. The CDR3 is CASSWASGSEQFF. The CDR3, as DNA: TGTGCCAGCAGTTGGGCCTCGGGGAGTGAGCAGTTCTTC.

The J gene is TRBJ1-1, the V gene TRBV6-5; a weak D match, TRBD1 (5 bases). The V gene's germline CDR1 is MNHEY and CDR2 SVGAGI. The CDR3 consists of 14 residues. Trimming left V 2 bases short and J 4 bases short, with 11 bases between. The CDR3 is CASSYVSGLTEAFF. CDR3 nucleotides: TGTGCCAGCAGTTACGTCTCAGGGCTCACTGAAGCTTTCTTT.

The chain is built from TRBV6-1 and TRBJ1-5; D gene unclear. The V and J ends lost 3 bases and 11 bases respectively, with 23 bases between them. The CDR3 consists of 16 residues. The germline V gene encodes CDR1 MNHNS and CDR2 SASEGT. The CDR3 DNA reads TGTGCCAGCAGTGACTTCCGAACAAACTCGGGGTGGGCCCAGCATTTT. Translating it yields CASSDFRTNSGWAQHF.

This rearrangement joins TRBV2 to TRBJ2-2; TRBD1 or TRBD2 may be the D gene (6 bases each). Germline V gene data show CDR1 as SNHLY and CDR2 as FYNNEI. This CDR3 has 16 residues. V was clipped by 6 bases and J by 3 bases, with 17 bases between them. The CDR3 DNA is TGTGCCAGCAGCGATGTGAGGGGGGCCTACACCGGGGAGCTGTTTTTT. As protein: CASSDVRGAYTGELFF. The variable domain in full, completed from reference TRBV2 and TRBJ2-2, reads EPEVTQTPSHQVTQMGQEVILRCVPISNHLYFYWYRQILGQKVEFLVSFYNNEISEKSEIFDDQFSVERPDGSNFTLKIRSTKLEDSAMYFCASSDVRGAYTGELFFGEGSRLTVL.

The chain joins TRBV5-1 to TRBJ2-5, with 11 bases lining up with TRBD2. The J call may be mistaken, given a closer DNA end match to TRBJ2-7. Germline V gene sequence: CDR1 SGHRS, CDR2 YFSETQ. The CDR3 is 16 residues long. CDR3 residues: CASSILAGVAGAEQYF. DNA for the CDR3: TGCGCCAGCAGCATACTAGCGGGAGTTGCAGGAGCCGAGCAGTACTTC.

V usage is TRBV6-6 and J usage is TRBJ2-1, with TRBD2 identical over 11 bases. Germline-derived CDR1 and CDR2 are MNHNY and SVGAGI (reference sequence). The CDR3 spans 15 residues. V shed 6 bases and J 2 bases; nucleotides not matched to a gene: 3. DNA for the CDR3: TGTGCCAGCAGAAAGGGACTAGCGGCCTACAATGAGCAGTTCTTC. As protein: CASRKGLAAYNEQFF.

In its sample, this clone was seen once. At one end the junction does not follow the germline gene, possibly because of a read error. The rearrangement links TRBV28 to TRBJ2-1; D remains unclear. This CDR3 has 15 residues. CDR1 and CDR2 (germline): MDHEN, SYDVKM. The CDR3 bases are TGTGCCAGCAGTTTAAAGGGCAGGTTTAAAAATGAGCAGCTCTTC. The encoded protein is CASSLKGRFKNEQLF. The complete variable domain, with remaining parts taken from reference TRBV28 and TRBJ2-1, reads DVKVTQSSRYLVKRTGEKVFLECVQDMDHENMFWYRQDPGLGLRLIYFSYDVKMKEKGDIPEGYSVSREKKERFSLILESASTNQTSMYLCASSLKGRFKNEQLFGPGTRLTVL.

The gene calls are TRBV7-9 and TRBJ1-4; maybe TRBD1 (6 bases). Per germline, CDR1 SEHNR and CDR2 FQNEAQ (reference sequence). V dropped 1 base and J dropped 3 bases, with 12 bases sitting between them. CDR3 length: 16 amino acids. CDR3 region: CASSLEPGGPNEKLFF. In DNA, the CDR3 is TGTGCCAGCAGCTTAGAGCCCGGGGGCCCTAATGAAAAACTGTTTTTT.

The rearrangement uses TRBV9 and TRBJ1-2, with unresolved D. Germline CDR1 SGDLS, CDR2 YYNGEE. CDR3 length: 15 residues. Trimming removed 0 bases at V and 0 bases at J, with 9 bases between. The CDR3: CASSVGTGANYGYTF. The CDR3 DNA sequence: TGTGCCAGCAGCGTAGGAACGGGAGCTAACTATGGCTACACCTTC.

CDR3 DNA: TGCAGCGTTGGGCAGGGTACAGGGAGGGGAGTCACTGAAGCTTTCTTT. It yields the protein CSVGQGTGRGVTEAFF. The chain couples TRBV29-1 to TRBJ1-1; D may be TRBD1 (6 bases). The CDR3 totals 16 residues. CDR1 and CDR2 from the germline V gene are SQVTM and ANQGSEA. Trimming left V 4 bases short and J 4 bases short, with 22 bases between.

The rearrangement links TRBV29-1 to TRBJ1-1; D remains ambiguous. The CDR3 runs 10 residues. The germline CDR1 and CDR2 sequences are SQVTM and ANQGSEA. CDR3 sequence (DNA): TGCGTCGTTTCGTACACTGAAGCTTTCTTT. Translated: CVVSYTEAFF.

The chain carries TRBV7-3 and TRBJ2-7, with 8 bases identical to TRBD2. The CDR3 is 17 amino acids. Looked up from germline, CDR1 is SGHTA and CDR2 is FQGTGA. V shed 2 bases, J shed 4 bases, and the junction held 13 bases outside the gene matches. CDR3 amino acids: CASSLYSGAPGKYEQYF. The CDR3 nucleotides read TGTGCCAGCAGCTTATATAGCGGGGCCCCCGGAAAATACGAGCAGTACTTC.

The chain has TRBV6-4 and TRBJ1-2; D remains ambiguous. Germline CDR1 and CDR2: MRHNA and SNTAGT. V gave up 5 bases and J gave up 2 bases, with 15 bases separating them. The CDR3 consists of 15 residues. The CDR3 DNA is TGTGCCAGCAGTAACACGCAAGGAGGGAACTATGGCTACACCTTC. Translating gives CASSNTQGGNYGYTF.

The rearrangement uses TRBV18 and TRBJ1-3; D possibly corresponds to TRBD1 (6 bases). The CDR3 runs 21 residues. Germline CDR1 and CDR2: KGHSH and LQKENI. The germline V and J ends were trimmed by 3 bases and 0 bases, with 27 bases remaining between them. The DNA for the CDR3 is TGTGCCAGCTCACCCCCTAAAAGGGGCCTTGGAGGGGGATCCTCTGGAAACACCATATATTTT. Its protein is CASSPPKRGLGGGSSGNTIYF.

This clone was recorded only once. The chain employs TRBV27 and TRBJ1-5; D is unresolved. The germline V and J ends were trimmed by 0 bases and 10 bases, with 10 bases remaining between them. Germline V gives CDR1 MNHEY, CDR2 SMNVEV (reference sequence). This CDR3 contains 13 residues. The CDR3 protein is CASSLSIGRPQHF. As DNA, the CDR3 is TGTGCCAGCAGTTTATCGATAGGTCGTCCCCAGCATTTT.

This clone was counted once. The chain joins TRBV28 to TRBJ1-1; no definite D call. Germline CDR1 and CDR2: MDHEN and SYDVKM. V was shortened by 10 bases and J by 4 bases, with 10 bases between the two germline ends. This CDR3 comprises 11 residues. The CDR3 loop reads CAIAAGTEAFF. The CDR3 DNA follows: TGTGCCATCGCGGCGGGCACTGAAGCTTTCTTT.

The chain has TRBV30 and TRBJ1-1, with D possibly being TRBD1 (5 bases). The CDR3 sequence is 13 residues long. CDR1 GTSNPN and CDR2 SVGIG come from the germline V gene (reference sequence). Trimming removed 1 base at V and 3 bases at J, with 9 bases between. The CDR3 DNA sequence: TGTGCCTGGAGTGCCCTGGGGCACACTGAAGCTTTCTTT. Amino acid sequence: CAWSALGHTEAFF.